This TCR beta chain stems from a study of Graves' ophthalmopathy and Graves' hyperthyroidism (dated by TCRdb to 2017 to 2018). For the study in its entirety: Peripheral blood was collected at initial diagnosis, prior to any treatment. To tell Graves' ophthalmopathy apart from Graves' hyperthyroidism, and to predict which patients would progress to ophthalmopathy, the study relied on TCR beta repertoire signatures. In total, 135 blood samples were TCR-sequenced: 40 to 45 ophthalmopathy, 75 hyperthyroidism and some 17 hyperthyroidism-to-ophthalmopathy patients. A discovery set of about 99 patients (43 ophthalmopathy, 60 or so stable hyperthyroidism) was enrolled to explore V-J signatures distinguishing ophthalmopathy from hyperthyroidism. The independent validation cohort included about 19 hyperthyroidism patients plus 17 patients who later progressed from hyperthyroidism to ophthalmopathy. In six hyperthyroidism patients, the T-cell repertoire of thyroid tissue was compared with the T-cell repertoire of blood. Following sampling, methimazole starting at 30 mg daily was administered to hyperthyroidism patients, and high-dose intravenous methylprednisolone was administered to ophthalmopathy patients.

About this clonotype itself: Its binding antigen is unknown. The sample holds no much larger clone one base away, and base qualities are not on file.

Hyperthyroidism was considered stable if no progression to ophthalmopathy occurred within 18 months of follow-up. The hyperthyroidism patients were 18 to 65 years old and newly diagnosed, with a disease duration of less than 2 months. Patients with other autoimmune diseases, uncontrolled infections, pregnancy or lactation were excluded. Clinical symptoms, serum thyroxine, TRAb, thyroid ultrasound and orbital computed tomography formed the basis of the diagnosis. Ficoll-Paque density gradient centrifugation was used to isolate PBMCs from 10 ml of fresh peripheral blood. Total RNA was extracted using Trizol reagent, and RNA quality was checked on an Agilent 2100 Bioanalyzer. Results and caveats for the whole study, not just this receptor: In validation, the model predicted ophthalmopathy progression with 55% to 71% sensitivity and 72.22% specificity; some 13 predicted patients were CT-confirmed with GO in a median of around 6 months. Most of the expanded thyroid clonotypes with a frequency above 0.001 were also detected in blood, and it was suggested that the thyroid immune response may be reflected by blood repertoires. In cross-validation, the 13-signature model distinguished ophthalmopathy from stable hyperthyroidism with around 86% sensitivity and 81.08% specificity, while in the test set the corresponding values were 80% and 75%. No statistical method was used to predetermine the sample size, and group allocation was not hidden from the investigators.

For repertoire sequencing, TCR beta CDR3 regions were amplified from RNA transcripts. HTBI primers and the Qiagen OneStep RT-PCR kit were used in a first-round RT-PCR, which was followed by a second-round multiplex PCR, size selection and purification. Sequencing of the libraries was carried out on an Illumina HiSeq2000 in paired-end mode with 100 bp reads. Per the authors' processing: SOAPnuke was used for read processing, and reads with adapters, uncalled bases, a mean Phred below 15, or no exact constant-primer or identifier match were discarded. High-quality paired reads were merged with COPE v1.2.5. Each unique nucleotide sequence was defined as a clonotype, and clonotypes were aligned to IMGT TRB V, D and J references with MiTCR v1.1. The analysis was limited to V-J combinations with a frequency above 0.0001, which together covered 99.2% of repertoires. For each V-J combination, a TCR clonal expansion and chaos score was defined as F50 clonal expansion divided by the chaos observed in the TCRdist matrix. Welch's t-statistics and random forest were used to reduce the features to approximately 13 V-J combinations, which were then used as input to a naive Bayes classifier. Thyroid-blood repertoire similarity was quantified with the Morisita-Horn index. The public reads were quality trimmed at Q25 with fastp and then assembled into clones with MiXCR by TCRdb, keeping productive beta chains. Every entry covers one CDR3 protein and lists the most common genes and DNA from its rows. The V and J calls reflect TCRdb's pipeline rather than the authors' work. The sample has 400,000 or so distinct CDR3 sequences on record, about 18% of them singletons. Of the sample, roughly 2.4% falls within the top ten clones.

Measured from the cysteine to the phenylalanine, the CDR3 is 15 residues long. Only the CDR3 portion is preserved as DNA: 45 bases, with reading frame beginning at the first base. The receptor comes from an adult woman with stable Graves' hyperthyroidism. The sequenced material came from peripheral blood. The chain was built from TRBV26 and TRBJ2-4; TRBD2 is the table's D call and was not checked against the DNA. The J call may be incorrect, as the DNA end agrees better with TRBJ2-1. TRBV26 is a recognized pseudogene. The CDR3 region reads CASSVRLAGENIQFF. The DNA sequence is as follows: TGTGCCAGCAGTGTCCGCCTAGCGGGAGAGAACATTCAGTTCTTC.